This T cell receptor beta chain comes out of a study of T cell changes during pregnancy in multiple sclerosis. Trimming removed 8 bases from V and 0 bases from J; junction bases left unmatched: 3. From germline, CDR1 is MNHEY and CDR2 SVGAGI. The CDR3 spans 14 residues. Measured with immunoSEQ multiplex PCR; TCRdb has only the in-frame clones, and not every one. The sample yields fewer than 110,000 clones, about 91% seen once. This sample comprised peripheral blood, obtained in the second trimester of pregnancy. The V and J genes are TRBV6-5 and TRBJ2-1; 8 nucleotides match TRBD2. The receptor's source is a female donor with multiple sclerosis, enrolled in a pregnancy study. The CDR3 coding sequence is TGTGCCAGCGGGGGGACTAGCTCCTACAATGAGCAGTTCTTC. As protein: CASGGTSSYNEQFF.